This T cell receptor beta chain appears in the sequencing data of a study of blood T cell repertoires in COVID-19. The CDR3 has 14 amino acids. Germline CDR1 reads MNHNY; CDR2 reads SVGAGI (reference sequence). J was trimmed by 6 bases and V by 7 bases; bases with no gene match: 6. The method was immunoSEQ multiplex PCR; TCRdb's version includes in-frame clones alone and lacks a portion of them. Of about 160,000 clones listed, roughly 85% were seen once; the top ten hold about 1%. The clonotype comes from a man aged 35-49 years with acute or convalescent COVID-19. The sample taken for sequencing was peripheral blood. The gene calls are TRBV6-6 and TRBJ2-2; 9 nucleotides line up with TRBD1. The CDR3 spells CASTTGGVAGELFF. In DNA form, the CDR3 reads TGTGCCAGCACGACAGGGGGAGTAGCCGGGGAGCTGTTTTTT.